A single sample is the source of the 23 T cell receptor beta chains below, sequenced in a study of T cell responses to AZD1222 COVID-19 vaccine. Sequencing used immunoSEQ multiplex PCR; TCRdb keeps in-frame clones, though not all of them. Of roughly 77,000 clones in the sample, approximately 86% were seen once. The sequencing used peripheral blood, collected on day 0 of MenACWY control vaccination. Receptors were obtained from an adult in good health.

The CDR3 DNA is TGTGCCAGCAGTTACTTAGGACAAGACGTCTATGGCTACACCTTC. Its translation: CASSYLGQDVYGYTF. This chain joins TRBV6-5 and TRBJ1-2, with a weak D call TRBD1 (5 bases). The CDR3 spans 15 residues. The germline V and J ends were trimmed by 1 base and 4 bases, with 13 bases remaining between them. Germline V gene sequence: CDR1 MNHEY, CDR2 SVGAGI.

The CDR3 coding sequence is TGCGCCAGCAGCTTGGCCGGGACAGGGTCTGCAACTAATGAAAAACTGTTTTTT. Amino acid sequence: CASSLAGTGSATNEKLFF. The chain combines TRBV5-1 with TRBJ1-4; 9 bases fit TRBD1. The germline CDR1 and CDR2 sequences are SGHRS and YFSETQ. V gave up 0 bases and J gave up 0 bases; unmatched junction bases: 6. The CDR3 has 18 residues. Filled out from reference TRBV5-1 and TRBJ1-4, the complete variable domain reads KAGVTQTPRYLIKTRGQQVTLSCSPISGHRSVSWYQQTPGQGLQFLFEYFSETQRNKGNFPGRFSGRQFSNSRSEMNVSTLELGDSALYLCASSLAGTGSATNEKLFFGSGTQLSVL.

The genes are TRBV19 and TRBJ2-3, with D unclear. Per the germline V gene, CDR1 is LNHDA and CDR2 is SQIVND (reference sequence). The CDR3 totals 16 residues. The V and J ends lost 10 bases and 1 base respectively, with 21 bases between them. The CDR3 DNA reads as TGTGCCACCCGACCGCCCGGGTCCCGCGGCACAGATACGCAGTATTTT. Translated, it gives CATRPPGSRGTDTQYF.

V is TRBV19 and J is TRBJ2-1; D unresolved. Germline-derived CDR1 and CDR2 are LNHDA and SQIVND (reference sequence). Between the trimmed V and J ends, which lost 6 bases and 3 bases, there was a span of 9 bases. The CDR3 extends over 13 amino acids. CDR3 protein: CASSFSGYNEQFF. CDR3 nucleotide sequence: TGTGCCAGTAGCTTTTCTGGCTACAATGAGCAGTTCTTC.

This clone was seen once. The chain is built from TRBV12-3 or TRBV12-4 and TRBJ1-5; D is unresolved. This CDR3 region has 13 residues. Deletions cut 4 bases from V and 8 bases from J, with 12 bases between. The CDR3 nucleotides read TGTGCCAGCAGTTCGACCGGGATAAAGCCCCAGCATTTT. Its protein is CASSSTGIKPQHF.

The genes are TRBV10-3 and TRBJ1-2; tentatively, D is TRBD1 (6 bases). Germline lookup yields CDR1 ENHRY and CDR2 SYGVKD. The CDR3 has 13 amino acids. Trimming removed 0 bases from V and 7 bases from J, with 9 bases in between. CDR3 DNA sequence: TGTGCCATCAGTGAGTCGGAGACAGGTGGCTACACCTTC. Its translation is CAISESETGGYTF.

In DNA form, the CDR3 reads TGTGCCAGCAGCAAGGACAGGGTCGGAGATGAGCAGTTCTTC. This gives the protein CASSKDRVGDEQFF. The chain combines TRBV5-6 with TRBJ2-1, with 8 bases that match TRBD1. Germline V gene lookup returns CDR1 SGHDT and CDR2 YYEEEE. V lost 4 bases and J lost 8; bases outside the gene matches: 8. The CDR3 runs 14 residues. The full variable domain, in which reference TRBV5-6 and TRBJ2-1 provide the parts outside the CDR3, is DAGVTQSPTHLIKTRGQQVTLRCSPKSGHDTVSWYQQALGQGPQFIFQYYEEEERQRGNFPDRFSGHQFPNYSSELNVNALLLGDSALYLCASSKDRVGDEQFFGPGTRLTVL.

The chain recombines TRBV5-6 with TRBJ2-5, with TRBD1 matching 9 bases. This CDR3 comprises 16 residues. J gave up 4 bases and V 2 bases, and 9 bases lay outside the gene matches. Germline CDR1 reads SGHDT; CDR2 reads YYEEEE. In DNA form, the CDR3 reads TGTGCCAGCAGCTTCCGTTACAGGGGGCACGGAGAGACCCAGTACTTC. Residues: CASSFRYRGHGETQYF. Combining the CDR3 with reference TRBV5-6 and TRBJ2-5 gives the whole variable domain DAGVTQSPTHLIKTRGQQVTLRCSPKSGHDTVSWYQQALGQGPQFIFQYYEEEERQRGNFPDRFSGHQFPNYSSELNVNALLLGDSALYLCASSFRYRGHGETQYFGPGTRLLVL.

The chain carries TRBV9 and TRBJ2-6; D ambiguous. CDR3 length equals 15 residues. Trimming removed 5 bases from V and 0 bases from J, with 9 bases in between. Per the germline V gene, CDR1 is SGDLS and CDR2 is YYNGEE. CDR3 residues: CASRAAGSGANVLTF. The CDR3 nucleotides read TGTGCCAGCAGAGCAGCCGGCTCTGGGGCCAACGTCCTGACTTTC.

This chain uses TRBV4-1 with TRBJ2-7; either TRBD1 or TRBD2 may supply D (6 bases each). There are 14 residues in the CDR3. CDR1 and CDR2 from the germline V gene are MGHRA and YSYEKL. V shed 4 bases and J shed 0 bases, with 10 bases lying between them. The chain's CDR3 is CASSPGGHSYEQYF. The CDR3 coding sequence is TGCGCCAGCAGCCCCGGGGGACACTCCTACGAGCAGTACTTC.

The CDR3 loop is CASSFGPGSNQPQHF. The CDR3 DNA is TGTGCCAGCAGCTTTGGCCCGGGGAGCAATCAGCCCCAGCATTTT. J is TRBJ1-5 and V is TRBV7-9; no reliable D call. The CDR3 is made up of 15 amino acids. With 3 bases removed from V and 1 base from J, the gap between germline ends came to 10 bases. Germline values: CDR1 SEHNR, CDR2 FQNEAQ (reference sequence).

The chain joins TRBV5-4 to TRBJ1-6; 9 positions agree with TRBD1. The CDR3 is made up of 14 amino acids. Trimming at V came to 3 bases and at J to 6 bases, leaving 1 base not matched to a gene. The germline CDR1 and CDR2 sequences are SGHNT and YYREEE (reference sequence). The CDR3 sequence: CASSWGQGNSPLHF. DNA of the CDR3: TGTGCCAGCAGCTGGGGACAGGGTAATTCACCCCTCCACTTT.

This clone has a single count. This sequence joins TRBV6-2 or TRBV6-3 and TRBJ2-3; 15 bases align to TRBD2. V lost 4 bases and J lost 6; bases outside the gene matches: 20. The germline CDR1 and CDR2 sequences are MNHEY and SVGEGT. The length of the CDR3 is 21 residues. Here the CDR3 reads CASSFSPGLAGGPQGQDTQYF. CDR3 DNA: TGTGCCAGCAGTTTTTCTCCGGGACTAGCGGGGGGCCCCCAAGGTCAGGATACGCAGTATTTT.

The rearrangement links TRBV18 to TRBJ2-3; D is ambiguous. The CDR3 totals 14 residues. The germline V gene encodes CDR1 KGHSH and CDR2 LQKENI. Trimming took off 6 bases at V and 4 bases at J, with 14 bases between the two ends. The CDR3 is CASSPTPGSDTQYF. The CDR3 bases are TGTGCCAGCTCCCCAACGCCTGGGTCAGATACGCAGTATTTT.

This clone showed up just once. V and J are TRBV5-4 and TRBJ1-3; perhaps TRBD1 as D (5 bases). V was pared by 0 bases and J by 4 bases, with 17 bases between. Per the germline V gene, CDR1 is SGHNT and CDR2 is YYREEE (reference sequence). This CDR3 spans 17 amino acids. CDR3 DNA: TGTGCCAGCAGCTTGGACCAGGGAGCGTTATGGGGAAACACCATATATTTT. It is translated as CASSLDQGALWGNTIYF.

The chain carries TRBV20-1 and TRBJ1-1; unclear D gene. The length of the CDR3 is 11 residues. Trimming took off 7 bases at V and 7 bases at J, with 13 bases between the two ends. From germline, CDR1 is DFQATT and CDR2 SNEGSKA (reference sequence). The CDR3 nucleotides read TGCAGTGTTGGTGATAAGGTTGAAGCTTTCTTT. It specifies CSVGDKVEAFF.

The chain is built from TRBV5-4 and TRBJ2-3; 7 bases fit TRBD2. Germline V CDR1 and CDR2: SGHNT, YYREEE (reference sequence). This CDR3 contains 15 residues. V shed 1 base and J 4 bases; nucleotides not matched to a gene: 6. The chain's CDR3 is CASSLPQRGADTQYF. DNA for the CDR3: TGTGCCAGCAGCTTGCCCCAGCGGGGCGCAGATACGCAGTATTTT.

The rearrangement uses TRBV18 and TRBJ1-6, with no clear D. Germline loops: CDR1 KGHSH, CDR2 LQKENI. The ends were cut back, 6 bases at V and 13 bases at J, with 16 bases in the middle. The CDR3 length is 13 residues. In nucleotides, the CDR3 is TGTGCCAGCTCCGAGAACACGTTAAGCCCCCTCCACTTT. Amino acid sequence: CASSENTLSPLHF.

The chain joins TRBV9 to TRBJ1-2, with D maybe TRBD1 (5 bases). The CDR3 consists of 14 residues. Deletions cut 5 bases from V and 0 bases from J, with 11 bases between. Germline V CDR1 and CDR2: SGDLS, YYNGEE. The CDR3 DNA follows: TGTGCCAGCAGTCCAGGGTTAGCTAACTATGGCTACACCTTC. Encoded protein: CASSPGLANYGYTF.

The genes are TRBV9 and TRBJ1-6; tentative D call: TRBD1 (6 bases). V gave up 4 bases and J gave up 0 bases, with 17 bases separating them. This CDR3 is 18 amino acids long. The germline V gene has CDR1 SGDLS and CDR2 YYNGEE. The CDR3 is CASSPYKGGSSYNSPLHF. The CDR3, as DNA: TGTGCCAGCAGCCCTTATAAAGGGGGAAGCTCCTATAATTCACCCCTCCACTTT.

The V and J genes are TRBV27 and TRBJ2-7, with 8 bases that match TRBD2. Germline assignment: CDR1 MNHEY and CDR2 SMNVEV (reference sequence). After removal of 8 bases from V and 3 bases from J, the junction contained 9 bases not matched to a gene. This CDR3 contains 14 residues. The CDR3 is CASRRERGSYEQYF. CDR3 sequence (DNA): TGTGCCAGCCGCAGGGAGCGGGGGAGCTACGAGCAGTACTTC.

The V and J genes are TRBV4-1 and TRBJ2-1, with D maybe TRBD1 (6 bases). Trimming removed 0 bases at V and 0 bases at J, with 12 bases between. The CDR3 runs to 17 residues. The germline gives CDR1 MGHRA, CDR2 YSYEKL. The CDR3 coding sequence is TGCGCCAGCAGCCAAGATGGGGGCGGCAGCTCCTACAATGAGCAGTTCTTC. Its translation is CASSQDGGGSSYNEQFF.

V and J are TRBV28 and TRBJ2-5; D not certain. In germline, CDR1 is MDHEN, CDR2 SYDVKM. The length of the CDR3 is 13 residues. Trimming left V 10 bases short and J 7 bases short, with 19 bases between. CDR3 protein: CATGLQAGTTQYF. As DNA, the CDR3 is TGTGCCACCGGTCTGCAAGCCGGAACGACCCAGTACTTC.